This note documents a single T cell receptor (beta chain) sequence. The antigen this receptor binds is unknown. The sample holds no much larger clone one base away, and base qualities are not on file. The germline V gene specifies SGHTS as CDR1 and YDEGEE as CDR2. The junction shows trimming of 3 bases on V and 0 bases on J, and the gene matches do not reach 2 bases of it. The CDR3 covers 16 residues, taking in both the cysteine and the phenylalanine. Kept here is only the CDR3 DNA, which spans 48 bases and is read in frame from base 1. The sample comes from a study of shared clonotypes between healthy human individuals (dated by TCRdb to about 2020). Looking at the study overall: A couple of women and three men aged 18 to 49 years were included in the cohort. For each donor, CD4 naive and CD4 memory were each given three plates, CD8 naive was given two plates, and CD8 memory was given one plate. To estimate repertoire size and how much clonotypes are shared between individuals, the study performed deep sequencing of blood TCR repertoires from five healthy adults. Libraries were prepared and TCR repertoires were sequenced by different laboratories using diverse techniques, in order to increase sequencing depth and limit assay-specific biases. Leukapheresis yielded between about 0.8 and 8.9 billion PBMCs per donor. The full study reports these points: Sampling was restricted to blood, and TCR repertoires in tissues likely differ from the TCR repertoires found in blood. Sharing across a handful of donors was observed for roughly 5% of naive CD4, less than 4% of naive CD8, roughly 2.4% of memory CD4, and about 0.4% of memory CD8 clonotypes. Compared with non-shared clonotypes, clonotypes shared by all four sorted-subset donors had higher generation probabilities. Rarefaction of sorted-subset datasets indicated incomplete sequencing despite the large sequencing depth. Naive subsets generally had larger estimated clonotype richness than memory subsets. Based on pairwise subsampling, the degree of clonotype sharing among donors was expected to be affected by sequencing depth. Because the study included only a small number of donors, the genetic and exposure-history diversity represented was limited.

Using the deep immunoSEQ assay, TCR CDR3 regions were amplified from genomic DNA by multiplex PCR. Extracted genomic DNA from each cell subset was spread evenly across all wells of several immunoSEQ 96-well plates, with each plate serving as a replicate. For sorted subsets, roughly 200 ng of genomic DNA, equivalent to 25,000 to 35,000 T cell genomes, went into each replicate PCR. Purified libraries were quantified with a Qubit 3.0 fluorometer, sized on a Bioanalyzer 2100, and re-quantified with the KAPA Library Quantification kit. A separate single-read 150-cycle Illumina NextSeq 550 flow cell was used to sequence each immunoSEQ 96-well plate. In the original analysis: Because the immunoSEQ output included only junctional sequences and no quality scores, the filtering could not be the same as the filtering used for full-length reads. Sequences were annotated with PyIR, a Python wrapper for IgBLAST v1.9, using IMGT germline references to assign V/J genes and CDR3. Any read was removed if the V/J assignment was weak (E-value above 1e-6), the CDR3 was missing, or the read contained stop codons, out-of-frame junctions, or ambiguous translated residues. V3J clonotypes were defined by identical inferred V gene, J gene, and CDR3 amino acid sequence. Percentage overlap between repertoires was calculated by dividing the number of shared unique clonotypes by the size of the smaller repertoire. Repertoire richness was assessed with RTK rarefaction, the Chao1 estimator, and Recon v2.1 estimates of unobserved clonotypes. Generation probabilities were computed with OLGA for all TCRbeta clonotypes obtained by the gDNA method from a few donors. TCRdb re-hosts the immuneACCESS table, in-frame sequences only. Its copies lack some clones; in the studies checked, an unresolved V gene accounts for under half of them, and the cause for the rest is not known. The DNA gave D and trimming, while V, J and clone size come from that table. Across this sample there are some 2 million clones, with roughly 94% seen only once. The ten largest account for under 0.15% of the sample.

Healthy HIV-negative adults with no recently reported acute infections or vaccinations were included as donors. Only Caucasian adults living in Nashville, Tennessee, USA were represented among the donors. Magnetic negative selection was used to enrich CD4+ T cells, after which naive cells were positively selected on CD45RA and the negative fraction became the memory subset. Blood was obtained by leukapheresis, after which PBMCs were separated by Ficoll-Histopaque density gradient centrifugation and cryopreserved in liquid nitrogen vapor phase. Analytical flow cytometry was used to check the purity and quantity of every magnetically sorted T cell population. Genomic DNA was isolated from every sorted fraction and measured by UV absorbance on a Nanodrop 2000c.

This receptor was obtained from a young man in good health. Sequencing used naive CD4+ T cells sorted from blood. The cell subset or site label, read with the paper, signifies: CD45RA+ positively selected. This chain joins TRBV5-8 to TRBJ2-3, with 12 central nucleotides matching TRBD2. The CDR3 is CASSWTSGVSTDTQYF. The bases read TGTGCCAGCAGCTGGACTAGCGGGGTTAGCACAGATACGCAGTATTTT.